The subject of this entry is one T cell receptor beta chain. The antigen is not known. This entry belongs to a study of CD8+ T cells in alopecia areata. RNA, once extracted, was reverse transcribed into cDNA for use as the sequencing template. Using immunoSEQ multiplex PCR, the repertoire was profiled, and TCRdb retains in-frame clones only, with some absent. The profile shows 150,000 or so clones, roughly 44% of them singletons. Germline V CDR1 and CDR2: SGHRS, YFSETQ. Trimming shortened V by 4 bases and J by 4 bases, and 15 bases separated the two germline ends. This CDR3 is 14 amino acids long. Overall study findings and caveats: Against the mouse data, patients shared TCRs less clearly, possibly for HLA reasons.

Alopecia areata patients gave lesional scalp punch biopsies and peripheral blood samples. The specimen sequenced was CD4+ T cells sorted from blood. The TCR was taken from a human donor with alopecia areata. The chain links TRBV5-1 to TRBJ2-7; possible D gene TRBD2, 5 bases. The CDR3 spells CASSGGSRGYEQYF. In DNA form, the CDR3 reads TGCGCCAGCAGCGGCGGGTCCCGTGGTTACGAGCAGTACTTC.